This T cell receptor beta chain originates from a study of T cells in narcolepsy. Study background: Donors had narcolepsy type 1 or type 2, or were healthy controls. Findings and limits, study-wide: Reportedly, autoreactive clonotypes were serially detected in patients' blood but not controls'. Autoreactive clone sequences were missing from some blood memory CD4+ repertoires. Autoreactive HCRT-specific and TRIB2-specific clonotypes were marked in same-patient CSF-versus-blood CD4+ comparisons.

The protocol was immunoSEQ multiplex PCR, while the TCRdb copy is restricted to in-frame clones and leaves out a portion. Of fewer than 40,000 clones in the sample, about four fifths were seen once. Points on this clone: As yet, its antigen is unknown.

V gave up 1 base and J gave up 8 bases, with 17 bases separating them. Germline V lookup: CDR1 LGHNA, CDR2 YSLEER. The CDR3 is 15 residues long. This clonotype was obtained from a human donor in good health. The rearrangement uses TRBV4-3 and TRBJ1-2; TRBD1 is a possible D gene (5 bases). Sample: memory (CD45RA-) CD4+ T cells from blood. CDR3 protein: CASSQGQGYGLGYTF. CDR3 in DNA: TGCGCCAGCAGCCAAGGGCAGGGTTATGGTTTGGGCTACACCTTC.